These 11 T cell receptor beta chains share one sample of origin, sequenced in a study of blood T cell repertoires in COVID-19. TCRdb's copy holds only in-frame clones and misses some; the assay was immunoSEQ multiplex PCR. Of about 330,000 clones in the sample, roughly 90% were seen once. Sequenced input: peripheral blood. These receptors all stem from a woman in her 50s with active or convalescent COVID-19.

The chain has TRBV15 and TRBJ2-7, with 7 nucleotides matching TRBD2. The CDR3 has 17 amino acids. CDR1 and CDR2 from the germline V gene are LNHNV and YYDKDF (reference sequence). Trimming cost V 5 bases and J 3 bases; bases outside gene matches: 16. CDR3 nucleotide sequence: TGTGCCACCAGCGAAGAGTCCGGGACCGAGCGGGACTACGAGCAGTACTTC. It codes for CATSEESGTERDYEQYF.

In DNA, the CDR3 is TGTGCCAGCAGCCAAGTTGCAGCACAGGGGCGTACCTCTGGAAACACCATATATTTT. This codes for CASSQVAAQGRTSGNTIYF. The chain joins TRBV3-1 (or the pseudogene TRBV3-2) to TRBJ1-3; 7 bases agree with TRBD1. The germline CDR1 and CDR2 sequences are LGHDT and YNNKEL (reference sequence). CDR3 length: 19 residues. J was trimmed by 0 bases and V by 1 base; bases with no gene match: 12.

The rearrangement uses TRBV9 and TRBJ2-7; 12 bases match TRBD2. Germline values: CDR1 SGDLS, CDR2 YYNGEE. V lost 2 bases and J lost 6; bases outside the gene matches: 9. The CDR3 has 16 amino acids. CDR3 loop: CASSVGGTSGSGEQYF. The CDR3 nucleotides read TGTGCCAGCAGCGTGGGGGGGACTAGCGGGTCGGGCGAGCAGTACTTC.

The chain carries TRBV7-8 and TRBJ1-1, with a weak D call TRBD1 (5 bases). Trimming pared 5 bases from V and 3 bases from J, leaving 22 bases between. From germline, CDR1 is SGHVS and CDR2 FQNEAQ. The CDR3 has 17 amino acids. The CDR3 region has the DNA TGTGCCAGCAGCAAAGACTCCCCGGGGGAAGGGGACACTGAAGCTTTCTTT. This sequence encodes CASSKDSPGEGDTEAFF.

This clone was seen a few times. It is unclear where the CDR3 begins or ends on the DNA, so no DNA is shown, and the CDR3 is as TCRdb lists it. The V gene is TRBV5-1, the J gene TRBJ1-1; the D call in the table, TRBD1, was not verified against the DNA. The V gene's germline CDR1 is SGHRS and CDR2 YFSETQ. The length of the CDR3 is 15 amino acids, counting both ends. This CDR3 reads CASSFLWAGNTEAFF.

The rearrangement uses TRBV19 and TRBJ1-1, with 7 bases aligning to TRBD1. The V segment lost 4 bases and the J segment 0 bases; nucleotides outside the gene matches: 5. CDR1 is LNHDA and CDR2 is SQIVND in the germline V gene (reference sequence). There are 15 residues in the CDR3. The CDR3: CASSRQGTMNTEAFF. CDR3 in DNA: TGTGCCAGTAGTAGACAGGGTACCATGAACACTGAAGCTTTCTTT.

A single count supports this clone. The chain has TRBV6-4 and TRBJ2-1, with a tentative D call TRBD2 (6 bases). This CDR3 spans 15 amino acids. CDR1 is MRHNA, CDR2 SNTAGT, per germline. Deletions cut 4 bases from V and 5 bases from J, with 15 bases between. The CDR3, as DNA: TGTGCCAGCAGTGTTGGGGCGGGACCCCACAATGAGCAGTTCTTC. It translates to CASSVGAGPHNEQFF.

V gene TRBV9 combines with J gene TRBJ1-3, with D maybe TRBD1 (5 bases). This CDR3 region has 17 residues. V was pared by 4 bases and J by 0 bases, with 17 bases between. Germline CDR1 SGDLS, CDR2 YYNGEE. The CDR3 loop reads CASSPSTVGFSGNTIYF. CDR3 coding DNA: TGTGCCAGCAGCCCATCGACAGTAGGGTTCTCTGGAAACACCATATATTTT. The full variable domain, completed using reference TRBV9 and TRBJ1-3, is DSGVTQTPKHLITATGQRVTLRCSPRSGDLSVYWYQQSLDQGLQFLIQYYNGEERAKGNILERFSAQQFPDLHSELNLSSLELGDSALYFCASSPSTVGFSGNTIYFGEGSWLTVV.

This clone appeared a few times. The chain carries TRBV4-2 and TRBJ2-2; 12 positions match TRBD2. The germline CDR1 and CDR2 sequences are LGHNA and YNFKEQ. V lost 4 bases to trimming and J lost 4 bases; unmatched junction nucleotides: 10. The CDR3 extends over 18 amino acids. CDR3 sequence: CASSPLKLAGGPTGELFF. The DNA of the CDR3 is TGTGCCAGCAGCCCCCTGAAGCTAGCGGGGGGGCCCACCGGGGAGCTGTTTTTT.

The genes are TRBV7-2 and TRBJ2-5; D uncertain. The germline gives CDR1 SGHTA, CDR2 FQGNSA. The CDR3 contains 13 residues. The ends were cut back, 5 bases at V and 3 bases at J, with 10 bases in the middle. The chain's CDR3 is CASSTLSEETQYF. In nucleotides, the CDR3 is TGTGCCAGCAGCACCCTGTCGGAAGAGACCCAGTACTTC.

The chain carries TRBV19 and TRBJ1-2; 9 bases are shared with TRBD1. Germline assignment: CDR1 LNHDA and CDR2 SQIVND (reference sequence). The CDR3 runs 13 residues. V trimming: 4 bases; J trimming: 5 bases; junction bases outside the gene matches: 2. DNA for the CDR3: TGTGCCAGTAGTACCGGACAGGGGTATGGCTACACCTTC. Translation: CASSTGQGYGYTF.